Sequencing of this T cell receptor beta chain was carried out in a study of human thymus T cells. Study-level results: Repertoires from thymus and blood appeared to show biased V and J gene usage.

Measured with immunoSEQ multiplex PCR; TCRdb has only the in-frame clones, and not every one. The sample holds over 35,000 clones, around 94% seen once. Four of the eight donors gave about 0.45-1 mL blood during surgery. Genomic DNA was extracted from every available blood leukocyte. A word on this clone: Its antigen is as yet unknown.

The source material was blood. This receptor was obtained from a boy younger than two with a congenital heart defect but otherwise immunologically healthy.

CDR3: CASSLEPGRGQETQYF. CDR3 sequence (DNA): TGTGCCAGCAGCTTAGAACCCGGAAGGGGCCAAGAGACCCAGTACTTC. The rearrangement uses TRBV5-6 and TRBJ2-5, with D possibly TRBD1 on 5 matching bases. The CDR3 totals 16 residues. Per the germline V gene, CDR1 is SGHDT and CDR2 is YYEEEE. V lost 2 bases and J 1 base, leaving 15 bases between the germline ends.